A selection of T cell receptor beta chains follows, all from one sample in a study of blood T cell repertoires in COVID-19. Data came from immunoSEQ multiplex PCR; TCRdb stores just in-frame clones and leaves some out. The table records some 24,000 clones, approximately 89% of them present only once. Sequencing input: peripheral blood. All receptors derive from a man between 45 and 60 years old with active COVID-19. CDR3s include the opening cysteine and the closing phenylalanine or tryptophan. The order of the fields is J gene, V gene, D gene, CDR3 protein, CDR3 DNA. A D gene is named only where the DNA matches it firmly.

j_gene: TRBJ2-3; v_gene: TRBV27; d_gene: .; CDR3aa: CASSPLVDTQYF; CDR3nt: TGTGCCAGCAGTCCTCTAGTGGATACGCAGTATTTT
j_gene: TRBJ1-6; v_gene: TRBV21-1; d_gene: .; CDR3aa: CASVRENSPLHF; CDR3nt: TGTGCCAGCGTTCGGGAGAATTCACCCCTCCACTTT
j_gene: TRBJ1-1; v_gene: TRBV11-2; d_gene: TRBD1; CDR3aa: CASSSYRGRNTEAFF; CDR3nt: TGTGCCAGCAGCTCCTACAGGGGTCGGAACACTGAAGCTTTCTTT
j_gene: TRBJ1-2; v_gene: TRBV5-1; d_gene: TRBD1; CDR3aa: CASSIAGQGGSHGYTF; CDR3nt: TGCGCCAGCAGCATTGCGGGACAGGGAGGGAGCCATGGCTACACCTTC
j_gene: TRBJ2-5; v_gene: TRBV11-3; d_gene: .; CDR3aa: CASSLDPLTTQYF; CDR3nt: TGTGCCAGCAGCTTAGACCCCCTTACAACCCAGTACTTC
j_gene: TRBJ1-2; v_gene: TRBV10-3; d_gene: TRBD1; CDR3aa: CAISDLTGGTYGYTF; CDR3nt: TGTGCCATCAGTGATCTGACAGGGGGGACCTATGGCTACACCTTC
j_gene: TRBJ2-7; v_gene: TRBV2; d_gene: .; CDR3aa: CASNIDPGYEQYF; CDR3nt: TGTGCCAGCAACATAGACCCAGGCTACGAGCAGTACTTC
j_gene: TRBJ2-3; v_gene: TRBV7-2; d_gene: TRBD1; CDR3aa: CASSLADRATDTQYF; CDR3nt: TGTGCCAGCAGCTTAGCCGACAGGGCCACAGATACGCAGTATTTT
j_gene: TRBJ2-7; v_gene: TRBV7-9; d_gene: TRBD1; CDR3aa: CASSSGTGGKGVGDQYF; CDR3nt: TGTGCCAGCAGCTCCGGGACAGGGGGCAAAGGGGTAGGTGACCAGTACTTC
j_gene: TRBJ2-1; v_gene: TRBV7-9; d_gene: .; CDR3aa: CASIKDRSSYNEQFF; CDR3nt: TGTGCCAGCATTAAAGACAGGAGCTCCTACAATGAGCAGTTCTTC
j_gene: TRBJ1-2; v_gene: TRBV6-5; d_gene: .; CDR3aa: CASRNRVESGYTF; CDR3nt: TGTGCCAGCCGCAACAGGGTAGAATCTGGCTACACCTTC
j_gene: TRBJ2-4; v_gene: TRBV25-1; d_gene: TRBD2; CDR3aa: CASSPSGSGAKNIQYF; CDR3nt: TGTGCCAGCAGCCCTAGCGGGAGCGGAGCCAAAAACATTCAGTACTTC
j_gene: TRBJ1-1; v_gene: TRBV9; d_gene: TRBD1; CDR3aa: CASRSGQENTEAFF; CDR3nt: TGTGCCAGCAGGTCGGGACAGGAGAACACTGAAGCTTTCTTT
j_gene: TRBJ2-5; v_gene: TRBV4-2; d_gene: TRBD2; CDR3aa: CASSQFRGDQETQYF; CDR3nt: TGTGCCAGCAGCCAATTTCGGGGGGACCAAGAGACCCAGTACTTC